This T cell receptor (beta chain) was captured in a study of T cells after yellow fever vaccination. This CDR3 spans 18 amino acids. V shed 3 bases and J 0 bases; nucleotides not matched to a gene: 10. Germline V gene sequence: CDR1 SGHAT, CDR2 FQNNGV. This clonotype appeared many times. TCRdb redid the calling of the 5' RACE reads with MiXCR, one entry per CDR3 protein. The profile shows about 260,000 distinct CDR3 sequences, roughly 4% of them singletons. The genes are TRBV11-2 and TRBJ1-4; 7 bases map to TRBD1. This clonotype was obtained from a man aged 18-30 years who received the YFV17D yellow fever vaccine. Sample: PBMCs, taken 15 days after the yellow fever booster vaccination. In DNA, the CDR3 is TGTGCCAGCAGCTTTCCGACGGGACAGCGGGCAACTAATGAAAAACTGTTTTTT. This gives the protein CASSFPTGQRATNEKLFF.